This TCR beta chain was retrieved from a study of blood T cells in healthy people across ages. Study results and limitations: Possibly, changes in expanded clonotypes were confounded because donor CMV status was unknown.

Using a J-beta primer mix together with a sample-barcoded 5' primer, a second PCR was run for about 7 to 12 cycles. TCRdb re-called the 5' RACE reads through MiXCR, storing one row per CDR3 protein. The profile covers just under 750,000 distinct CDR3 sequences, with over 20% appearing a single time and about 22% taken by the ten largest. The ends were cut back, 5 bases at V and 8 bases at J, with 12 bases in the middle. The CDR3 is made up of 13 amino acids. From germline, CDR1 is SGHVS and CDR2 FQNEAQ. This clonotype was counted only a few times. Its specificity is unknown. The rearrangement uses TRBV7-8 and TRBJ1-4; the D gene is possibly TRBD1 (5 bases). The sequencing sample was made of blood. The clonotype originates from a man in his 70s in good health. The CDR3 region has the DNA TGTGCCAGCAGCCGGCCAGGGTTCGAAAAACTGTTTTTT. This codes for CASSRPGFEKLFF. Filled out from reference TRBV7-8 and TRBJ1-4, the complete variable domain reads GAGVSQSPRYKVAKRGQDVALRCDPISGHVSLFWYQQALGQGPEFLTYFQNEAQLDKSGLPSDRFFAERPEGSVSTLKIQRTQQEDSAVYLCASSRPGFEKLFFGSGTQLSVL.